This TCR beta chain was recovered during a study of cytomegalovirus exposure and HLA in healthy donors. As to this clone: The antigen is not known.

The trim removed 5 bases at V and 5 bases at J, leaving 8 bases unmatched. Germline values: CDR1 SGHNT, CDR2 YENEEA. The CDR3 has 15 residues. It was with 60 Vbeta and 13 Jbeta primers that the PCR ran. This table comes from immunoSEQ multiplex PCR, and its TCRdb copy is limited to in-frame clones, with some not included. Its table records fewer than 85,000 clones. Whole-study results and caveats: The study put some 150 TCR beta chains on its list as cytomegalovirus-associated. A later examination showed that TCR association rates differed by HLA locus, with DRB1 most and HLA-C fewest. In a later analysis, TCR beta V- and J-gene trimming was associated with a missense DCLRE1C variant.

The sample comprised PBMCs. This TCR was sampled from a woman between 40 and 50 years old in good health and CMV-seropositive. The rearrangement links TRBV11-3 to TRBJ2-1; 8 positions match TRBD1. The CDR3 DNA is TGTGCCAGCAGCCCCCAAACAGGGGGGAACAATGAGCAGTTCTTC. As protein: CASSPQTGGNNEQFF.